This T cell receptor (beta chain) comes out of a study of regulatory T cells in long-lasting Graves disease. In germline, CDR1 is SGHTA, CDR2 FQGNSA. The V end was cut by 3 bases, the J end by 5 bases, with 13 bases between. This CDR3 region has 14 residues. As for time point: persistent/refractory GD, antithyroid drugs over 5 years with positive TRAb. PBMCs provided the RNA from which the TCR library was made. Sequencing libraries for TCR beta were prepared with iRepertoire HTBI primers and Arm-PCR of CDR3 regions. TCRdb reprocessed the multiplex PCR reads via MiXCR and lists one record per CDR3 protein. The sample contains around 340,000 distinct CDR3 sequences, 20% of which appear only once. This clonotype was counted at least ten times.

The TCR was taken from a female donor with Graves disease. The sequencing here drew on peripheral blood mononuclear cells (PBMCs), taken when the disease was refractory, from a patient treated with antithyroid drugs. This chain links TRBV7-2 with TRBJ1-1, with a weak D call TRBD1 (6 bases). The CDR3 sequence: CASSFSGASTEAFF. CDR3 nucleotides: TGTGCCAGCAGCTTCTCGGGGGCCTCGACTGAAGCTTTCTTT.